A selection of T cell receptor beta chains follows, all from one sample in a study of T cell responses to AZD1222 COVID-19 vaccine. The table came from immunoSEQ multiplex PCR; TCRdb's copy has only in-frame clones and leaves some out. Of around 86,000 clones in the sample, 90% were seen once. Sequenced here: peripheral blood, sampled on day 0 of AZD1222 vaccination. The receptors come from an adult in good health. CDR3s include the opening cysteine and the closing phenylalanine or tryptophan. D genes are given only for firm matches. The size of a clone is reported for some rows only, either as once, few or many, or as a class for expanded clones.

v_call: TRBV2; clone_size: NA; j_call: TRBJ2-1; d_call: NA; cdr3_nt: TGTGCCAGCAGCGGACAGTCCCCCAATGAGCAGTTCTTC; cdr3_aa: CASSGQSPNEQFF
v_call: TRBV5-6; clone_size: once; j_call: TRBJ1-6; d_call: NA; cdr3_nt: TGTGCCAGCAGCTTCTCCCCTGGGTATGGCAATTCACCCCTCCACTTT; cdr3_aa: CASSFSPGYGNSPLHF
v_call: TRBV5-1; clone_size: NA; j_call: TRBJ2-5; d_call: NA; cdr3_nt: TGCGCCAGCAGCTTGGTACTAGCTCCAGAGACCCAGTACTTC; cdr3_aa: CASSLVLAPETQYF
v_call: TRBV6-2/TRBV6-3; clone_size: NA; j_call: TRBJ2-1; d_call: TRBD2; cdr3_nt: TGTGCCAGCAGTTACCTAGCGGGGGGGGTTCCCTACAATGAGCAGTTCTTC; cdr3_aa: CASSYLAGGVPYNEQFF
v_call: TRBV6-2/TRBV6-3; clone_size: NA; j_call: TRBJ1-5; d_call: TRBD1; cdr3_nt: TGTGCCAGCAGTTACGCTACCGCCGGGACAGTCAATCAGCCCCAGCATTTT; cdr3_aa: CASSYATAGTVNQPQHF
v_call: TRBV7-9; clone_size: NA; j_call: TRBJ1-2; d_call: NA; cdr3_nt: TGTGCCAGCAGCAAAAGGGGCGGTAACTATGGCTACACCTTC; cdr3_aa: CASSKRGGNYGYTF
v_call: TRBV6-2/TRBV6-3; clone_size: NA; j_call: TRBJ1-2; d_call: NA; cdr3_nt: TGTGCCAGCAGTTATTCGGGGGCCGGCTATGGCTACACCTTC; cdr3_aa: CASSYSGAGYGYTF
v_call: TRBV19; clone_size: NA; j_call: TRBJ1-4; d_call: NA; cdr3_nt: TGTGCCAGTAGCCTAAGCGTTGGGGGGCCGGCTAATGAAAAACTGTTTTTT; cdr3_aa: CASSLSVGGPANEKLFF
v_call: TRBV4-3; clone_size: NA; j_call: TRBJ2-3; d_call: NA; cdr3_nt: TGCGCCAGCAGCCAAGTTGTGGGCTCGGGGATAACAGATACGCAGTATTTT; cdr3_aa: CASSQVVGSGITDTQYF
v_call: TRBV11-2; clone_size: NA; j_call: TRBJ2-5; d_call: TRBD2; cdr3_nt: TGTGCCAGCAGCTTGTGGCGGGGGGGCCAAGAGACCCAGTACTTC; cdr3_aa: CASSLWRGGQETQYF
v_call: TRBV5-1; clone_size: NA; j_call: TRBJ2-7; d_call: NA; cdr3_nt: TGCGCCAGCAGCTTGGAAGGGAGGGGGGGCTACGAGCAGTACTTC; cdr3_aa: CASSLEGRGGYEQYF
v_call: TRBV19; clone_size: once; j_call: TRBJ1-1; d_call: NA; cdr3_nt: TGTGCCAGTAGTATTCAGGTGAACACTGAAGCTTTCTTT; cdr3_aa: CASSIQVNTEAFF
v_call: TRBV2; clone_size: NA; j_call: TRBJ1-5; d_call: NA; cdr3_nt: TGTGCCAGCAGTGGGGTGGGGAATCAGCCCCAGCATTTT; cdr3_aa: CASSGVGNQPQHF
v_call: TRBV7-3; clone_size: NA; j_call: TRBJ1-2; d_call: NA; cdr3_nt: TGTGCCAGCAGCTTAATAGGACAGAGATCCGGCTATGGCTACACCTTC; cdr3_aa: CASSLIGQRSGYGYTF
v_call: TRBV19; clone_size: few; j_call: TRBJ1-3; d_call: TRBD1; cdr3_nt: TGTGCCACCGTCCCGGGACAGGGTTACCTCGCTGGAAACACCATATATTTT; cdr3_aa: CATVPGQGYLAGNTIYF
v_call: TRBV6-5; clone_size: NA; j_call: TRBJ1-5; d_call: NA; cdr3_nt: TGTGCCAGCAGTTACGGTGTAACAAATCAGCCCCAGCATTTT; cdr3_aa: CASSYGVTNQPQHF
v_call: TRBV12-3/TRBV12-4; clone_size: few; j_call: TRBJ1-1; d_call: NA; cdr3_nt: TGTGCCAGCAGTGGGTGGGGTGGACCTGAAGCTTTCTTT; cdr3_aa: CASSGWGGPEAFF
v_call: TRBV19; clone_size: NA; j_call: TRBJ1-2; d_call: NA; cdr3_nt: TGTGCCAGTATTCCCGGTTGGACGGACTATGGCTACACCTTC; cdr3_aa: CASIPGWTDYGYTF
v_call: TRBV3-1/TRBV3-2; clone_size: NA; j_call: TRBJ1-5; d_call: NA; cdr3_nt: TGTGCCAGCACGACCGCGAATAGCAATCAGCCCCAGCATTTT; cdr3_aa: CASTTANSNQPQHF
v_call: TRBV3-1/TRBV3-2; clone_size: NA; j_call: TRBJ2-1; d_call: NA; cdr3_nt: TGTGCCAGCAACCAAAACGGAGTCGATGAGCAGTTCTTC; cdr3_aa: CASNQNGVDEQFF
v_call: TRBV12-5; clone_size: NA; j_call: TRBJ2-2; d_call: NA; cdr3_nt: TGTGCTAGTGGTTTGGTACAATCGAATGGCGGGGAGCTGTTTTTT; cdr3_aa: CASGLVQSNGGELFF
v_call: TRBV10-3; clone_size: NA; j_call: TRBJ2-1; d_call: NA; cdr3_nt: TGTGCCATCAGTGAAGGGATTTACAATGAGCAGTTCTTC; cdr3_aa: CAISEGIYNEQFF
v_call: TRBV27; clone_size: NA; j_call: TRBJ2-7; d_call: NA; cdr3_nt: TGTGCCAGCAGTTTAGGGGGCAAGGGGTACGAGCAGTACTTC; cdr3_aa: CASSLGGKGYEQYF
v_call: TRBV14; clone_size: NA; j_call: TRBJ2-2; d_call: NA; cdr3_nt: TGTGCCAGCAGCCAAGACAGACTAAACACCGGGGAGCTGTTTTTT; cdr3_aa: CASSQDRLNTGELFF
v_call: TRBV9; clone_size: NA; j_call: TRBJ2-7; d_call: TRBD2; cdr3_nt: TGTGCCAGCAGCGTAGGTGGCGGGGGGCCCTACGAGCAGTACTTC; cdr3_aa: CASSVGGGGPYEQYF
v_call: TRBV9; clone_size: NA; j_call: TRBJ1-4; d_call: NA; cdr3_nt: TGTGCCAGCAGCCCCAGCAGGGCAATTAAGGAAAAACTGTTTTTT; cdr3_aa: CASSPSRAIKEKLFF